This T cell receptor (beta chain) was profiled in a study of blood T cells in healthy people across ages. Germline V gene sequence: CDR1 MNHEY, CDR2 SVGEGT. Trimming removed 5 bases at V and 1 base at J, with 9 bases between. This CDR3 comprises 13 residues. Regarding the study as a whole: The long-lived group displayed more naive CD4+ cells, plus higher diversity, than the aged donors did.

Note on this clonotype: Its antigen is not identified.

Alongside a J-beta primer mix, a sample-barcoded 5' primer served in a second PCR lasting about 7 to 11 cycles. A 12-random-nucleotide template-switch adaptor tagged each cDNA molecule. Individual samples furnished no less than 3 million CDR3-containing paired-end reads apiece. Via MiXCR, TCRdb re-called the 5' RACE reads, giving one row per CDR3 protein. The sample consists of under 750,000 distinct CDR3 sequences, 47% of them appearing once. The TCR originated in an older man in good health. The genes are TRBV6-2 or TRBV6-3 and TRBJ2-7, with a weak D call TRBD1 (6 bases). The source material was blood. The CDR3 DNA follows: TGTGCCAGCAGTAAAGGGGGTTCCTACGAGCAGTACTTC. This gives the protein CASSKGGSYEQYF.